This T cell receptor beta chain was retrieved from a study of blood T cell repertoires in COVID-19 (TCRdb year 2020). As for the study more broadly: Samples from collaborators originated in the United States, Italy and Spain and spanned both the acute and convalescent phases of COVID-19. The prospective study material was composed of cDNA or gDNA derived from T cells, B-cell-depleted T cells, or PBMCs. The dataset comprised deeply sampled blood TCRbeta repertoires from subjects exposed to, actively infected with, or recovered from COVID-19. The repertoires were released in a freely available public database meant as a resource for research on the immune response to SARS-CoV-2. The samples were drawn from the first 160 participants of the ongoing ImmuneRACE study and from about 1,200 subjects provided by 6 global collaborators. The sample metadata nearly always contained a de-identified subject ID, COVID-19 status, age in years and sex. HLA class I and class II types, where available, came from metadata supplied by the sample provider rather than from assay-based typing.

Taken from the germline V gene (reference sequence), the CDR1 and CDR2 loops are GTSNPN and SVGIG. The CDR3 contains 15 residues, cysteine and phenylalanine counted. The CDR3 DNA has 45 bases and is translated from base 1. The junction carries 13 bases between V and J, which are trimmed by 0 bases and 4 bases respectively. This clone was recorded a few times. Its binding antigen is unknown. Per-base qualities were not stored, and no clone one base away is much larger. TCRbeta CDR3 regions were amplified from genomic DNA by means of the immunoSEQ Assay, a bias-controlled multiplex PCR. The authors' analysis ran thus. The number of nucleated cells in each sample was estimated from the amplification of reference gene primers within the assay. To quantify the absolute abundance of each unique TCRbeta CDR3 rearrangement, sequence reads were collapsed and filtered. For each sample, productive Simpson clonality was calculated as the square root of Simpson's diversity index over productive rearrangements. TCRdb provides this immuneACCESS table in a form limited to in-frame rearrangements. Some clones are lacking; in checked studies, under half of them reflect an unresolved V gene, and why the rest are absent is not known. D and trimming come from the DNA, and the V and J calls and clone size come from that table. This sample holds about 360,000 clones; less than 90% were observed only once. Jointly, the top ten make up around 7.5% of the sample.

On the study overall, not on this receptor specifically: The quantity of clinical and demographic metadata differed by source and by participant and was supplied without curation.

One collaborating source in Seattle enrolled patients while the patients were actively infected and followed the patients over time throughout the course of disease. Each collaborating institution followed its own protocols to collect whole blood in K2EDTA tubes. For TCRbeta analysis, collaborators shipped samples as frozen whole blood, isolated PBMCs, or DNA extracted from either of those sample types. The clonotype comes from a woman aged 60-70 years with COVID-19, enrolled during active disease. Sequencing used peripheral blood. The rearrangement joined TRBV30 to TRBJ1-5; tentative D gene TRBD1, with 5 bases matching. The nucleotide sequence reads TGTGCCTGGAGTGTACCAGGGAATTTAAATCAGCCCCAGCATTTT. Its translation reads: CAWSVPGNLNQPQHF.